This T cell receptor beta chain was recorded in a study of control samples from healthy donors and cancer patients. TCRdb's table, derived via immunoSEQ multiplex PCR, lists solely in-frame clones and lacks some. The sample lists approximately 84,000 clones, 91% occurring once. Trimming left V 2 bases short and J 7 bases short, with 11 bases between. This CDR3 contains 13 residues. CDR1 KGHDR and CDR2 SFDVKD come from the germline V gene. The receptor comes from a man under 40 in good health. What was sequenced was blood. The chain combines TRBV24-1 with TRBJ2-7; possibly TRBD1 for D (7 bases). The CDR3 DNA sequence: TGTGCCACCAGTGATTCCAGGGGGAGGGAGCAGTACTTC. This codes for CATSDSRGREQYF.